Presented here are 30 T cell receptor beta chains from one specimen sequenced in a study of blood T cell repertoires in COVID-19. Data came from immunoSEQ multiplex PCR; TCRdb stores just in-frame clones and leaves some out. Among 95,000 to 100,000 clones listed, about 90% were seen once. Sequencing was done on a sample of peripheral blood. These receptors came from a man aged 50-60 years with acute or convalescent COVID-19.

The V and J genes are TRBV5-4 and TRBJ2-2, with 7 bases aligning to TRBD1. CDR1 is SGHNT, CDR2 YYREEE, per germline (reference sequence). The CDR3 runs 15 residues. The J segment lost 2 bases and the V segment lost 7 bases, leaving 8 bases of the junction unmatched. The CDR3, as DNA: TGTGCCAGCGGATTAGGGGGCACTAACACCGGGGAGCTGTTTTTT. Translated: CASGLGGTNTGELFF.

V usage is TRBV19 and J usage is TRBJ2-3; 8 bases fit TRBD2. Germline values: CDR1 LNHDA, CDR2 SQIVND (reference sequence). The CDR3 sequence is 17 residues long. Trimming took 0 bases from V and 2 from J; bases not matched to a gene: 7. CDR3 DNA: TGTGCCAGTAGTATAGAGGGGGCGGGGGGACACACAGATACGCAGTATTTT. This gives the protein CASSIEGAGGHTDTQYF.

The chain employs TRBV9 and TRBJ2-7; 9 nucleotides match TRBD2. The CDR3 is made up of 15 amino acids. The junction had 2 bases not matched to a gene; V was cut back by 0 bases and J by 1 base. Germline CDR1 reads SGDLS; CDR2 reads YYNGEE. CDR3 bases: TGTGCCAGCAGCGTAGCTCTAGCGGGGTCCTACGAGCAGTACTTC. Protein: CASSVALAGSYEQYF.

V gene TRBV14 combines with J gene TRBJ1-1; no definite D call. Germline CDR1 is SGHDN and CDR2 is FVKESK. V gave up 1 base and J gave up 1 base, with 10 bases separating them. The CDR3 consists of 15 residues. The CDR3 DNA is TGTGCCAGCAGCCAAGTACACAGTCGGAACACTGAAGCTTTCTTT. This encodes CASSQVHSRNTEAFF.

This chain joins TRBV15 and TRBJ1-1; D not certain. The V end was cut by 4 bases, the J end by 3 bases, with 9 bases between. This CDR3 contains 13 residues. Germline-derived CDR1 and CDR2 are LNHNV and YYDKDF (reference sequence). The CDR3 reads CATSTQTYTEAFF. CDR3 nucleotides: TGTGCCACCAGCACACAGACCTACACTGAAGCTTTCTTT. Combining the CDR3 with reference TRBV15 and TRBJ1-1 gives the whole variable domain DAMVIQNPRYQVTQFGKPVTLSCSQTLNHNVMYWYQQKSSQAPKLLFHYYDKDFNNEADTPDNFQSRRPNTSFCFLDIRSPGLGDTAMYLCATSTQTYTEAFFGQGTRLTVV.

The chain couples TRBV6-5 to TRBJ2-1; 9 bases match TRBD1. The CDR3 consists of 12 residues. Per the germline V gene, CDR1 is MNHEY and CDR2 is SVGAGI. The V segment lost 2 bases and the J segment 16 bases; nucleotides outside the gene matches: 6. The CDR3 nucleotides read TGTGCCAGCAGTTACCTCGGACAGGGGCAATTCTTC. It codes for CASSYLGQGQFF.

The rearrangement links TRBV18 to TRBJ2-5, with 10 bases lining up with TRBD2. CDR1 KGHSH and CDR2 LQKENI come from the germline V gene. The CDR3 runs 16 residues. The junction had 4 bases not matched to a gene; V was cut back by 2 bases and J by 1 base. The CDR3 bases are TGTGCCAGCTCACCATCTTCTAGCGGGGGCCAAGAGACCCAGTACTTC. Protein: CASSPSSSGGQETQYF.

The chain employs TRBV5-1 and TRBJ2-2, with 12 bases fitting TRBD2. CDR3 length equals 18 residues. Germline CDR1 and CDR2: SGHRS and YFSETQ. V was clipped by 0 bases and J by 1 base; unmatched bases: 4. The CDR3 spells CASSLGLAGALNTGELFF. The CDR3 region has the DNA TGCGCCAGCAGCTTGGGACTAGCGGGGGCCCTGAACACCGGGGAGCTGTTTTTT.

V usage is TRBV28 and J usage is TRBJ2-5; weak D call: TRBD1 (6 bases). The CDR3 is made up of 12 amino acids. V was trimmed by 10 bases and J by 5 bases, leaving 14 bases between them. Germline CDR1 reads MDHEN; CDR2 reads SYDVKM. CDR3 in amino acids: CATSRGLETQYF. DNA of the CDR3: TGTGCCACTTCAAGGGGGTTGGAGACCCAGTACTTC.

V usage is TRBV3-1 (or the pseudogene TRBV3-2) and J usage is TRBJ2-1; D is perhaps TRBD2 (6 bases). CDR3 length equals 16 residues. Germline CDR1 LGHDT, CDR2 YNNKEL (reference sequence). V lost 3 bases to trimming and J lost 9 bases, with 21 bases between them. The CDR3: CASSHNTGGRSREQFF. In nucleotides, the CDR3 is TGTGCCAGCAGCCATAATACCGGGGGACGGTCTCGTGAGCAGTTCTTC.

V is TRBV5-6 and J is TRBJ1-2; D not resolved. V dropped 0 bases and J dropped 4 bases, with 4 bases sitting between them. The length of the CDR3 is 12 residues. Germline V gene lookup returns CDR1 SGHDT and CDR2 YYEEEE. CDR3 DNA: TGTGCCAGCAGCTTGGACGGCTATGGCTACACCTTC. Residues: CASSLDGYGYTF.

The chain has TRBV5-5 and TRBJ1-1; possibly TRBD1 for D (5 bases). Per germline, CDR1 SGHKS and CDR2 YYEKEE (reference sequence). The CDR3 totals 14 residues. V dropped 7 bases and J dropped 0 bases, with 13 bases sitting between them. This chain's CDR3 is CASGRDSLNTEAFF. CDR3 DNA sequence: TGTGCCAGCGGCAGGGACTCCTTGAACACTGAAGCTTTCTTT.

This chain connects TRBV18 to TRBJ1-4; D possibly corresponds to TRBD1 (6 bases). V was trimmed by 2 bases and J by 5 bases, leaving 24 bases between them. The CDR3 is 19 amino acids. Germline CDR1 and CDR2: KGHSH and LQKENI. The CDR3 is CASSPLGGHPSTSNEKLFF. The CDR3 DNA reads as TGTGCCAGCTCACCATTAGGGGGACACCCTTCGACTTCAAATGAAAAACTGTTTTTT.

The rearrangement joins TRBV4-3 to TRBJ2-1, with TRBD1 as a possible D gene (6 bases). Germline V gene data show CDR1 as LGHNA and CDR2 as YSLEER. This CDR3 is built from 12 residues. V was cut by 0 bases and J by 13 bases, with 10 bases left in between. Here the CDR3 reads CASSQDRQVQFF. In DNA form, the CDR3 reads TGCGCCAGCAGCCAAGACCGACAGGTTCAGTTCTTC.

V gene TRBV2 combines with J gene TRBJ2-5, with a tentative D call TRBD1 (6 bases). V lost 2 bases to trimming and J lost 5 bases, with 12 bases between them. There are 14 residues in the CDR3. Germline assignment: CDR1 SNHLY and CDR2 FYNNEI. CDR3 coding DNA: TGTGCCAGCAGTGAAACAGGGATTAGGGAGACCCAGTACTTC. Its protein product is CASSETGIRETQYF.

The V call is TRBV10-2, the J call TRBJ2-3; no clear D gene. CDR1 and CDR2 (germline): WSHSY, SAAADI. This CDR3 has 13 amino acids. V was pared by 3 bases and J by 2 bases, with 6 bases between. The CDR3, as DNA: TGCGCCAGCAGTGAATACTACACAGATACGCAGTATTTT. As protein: CASSEYYTDTQYF.

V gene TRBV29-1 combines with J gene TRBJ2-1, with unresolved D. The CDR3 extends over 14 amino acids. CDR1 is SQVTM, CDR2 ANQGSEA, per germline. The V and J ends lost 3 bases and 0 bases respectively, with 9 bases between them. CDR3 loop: CSVDLMSSYNEQFF. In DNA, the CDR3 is TGCAGCGTTGATTTGATGAGCTCCTACAATGAGCAGTTCTTC.

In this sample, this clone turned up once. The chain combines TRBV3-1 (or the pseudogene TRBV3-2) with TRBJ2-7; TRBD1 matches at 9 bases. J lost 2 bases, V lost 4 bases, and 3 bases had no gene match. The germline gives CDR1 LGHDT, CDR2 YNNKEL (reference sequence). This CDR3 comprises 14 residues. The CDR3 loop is CASSLGQGPYEQYF. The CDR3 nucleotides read TGTGCCAGCAGCCTGGGACAGGGCCCCTACGAGCAGTACTTC.

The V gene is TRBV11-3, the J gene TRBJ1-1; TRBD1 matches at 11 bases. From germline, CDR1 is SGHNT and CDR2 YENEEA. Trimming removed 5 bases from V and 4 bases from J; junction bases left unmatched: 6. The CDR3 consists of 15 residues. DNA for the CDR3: TGTGCCAGCAGCCGAGGACAGGGGGCGAGCACTGAAGCTTTCTTT. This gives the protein CASSRGQGASTEAFF.

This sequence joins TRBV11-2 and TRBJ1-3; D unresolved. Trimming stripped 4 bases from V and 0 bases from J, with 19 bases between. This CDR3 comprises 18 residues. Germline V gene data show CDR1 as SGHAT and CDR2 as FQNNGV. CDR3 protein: CASSWAPGQSLSGNTIYF. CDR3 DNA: TGTGCCAGCAGCTGGGCCCCTGGGCAGTCACTCTCTGGAAACACCATATATTTT.

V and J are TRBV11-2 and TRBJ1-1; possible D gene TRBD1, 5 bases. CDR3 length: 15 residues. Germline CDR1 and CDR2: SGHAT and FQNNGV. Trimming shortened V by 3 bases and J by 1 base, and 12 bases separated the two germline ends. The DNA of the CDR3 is TGTGCCAGCAGCTTCGGAGGGGCCGGGAACACTGAAGCTTTCTTT. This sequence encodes CASSFGGAGNTEAFF.

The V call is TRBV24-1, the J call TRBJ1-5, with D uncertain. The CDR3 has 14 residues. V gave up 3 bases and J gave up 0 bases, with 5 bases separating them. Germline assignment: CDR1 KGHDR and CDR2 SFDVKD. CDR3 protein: CATSDPYSNQPQHF. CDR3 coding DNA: TGTGCCACCAGTGATCCTTATAGCAATCAGCCCCAGCATTTT.

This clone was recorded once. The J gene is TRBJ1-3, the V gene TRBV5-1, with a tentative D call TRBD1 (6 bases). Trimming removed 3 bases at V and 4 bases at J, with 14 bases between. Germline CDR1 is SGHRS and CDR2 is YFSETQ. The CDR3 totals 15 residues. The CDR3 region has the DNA TGCGCCAGCAGCTCGGCCGGGACACAGGGAAACACCATATATTTT. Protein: CASSSAGTQGNTIYF.

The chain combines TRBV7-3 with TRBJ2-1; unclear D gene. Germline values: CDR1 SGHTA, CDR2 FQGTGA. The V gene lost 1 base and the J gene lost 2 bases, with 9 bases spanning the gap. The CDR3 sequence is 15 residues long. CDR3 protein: CASSLISLPYNEQFF. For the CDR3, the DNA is TGTGCCAGCAGCTTAATTAGTCTACCCTACAATGAGCAGTTCTTC.

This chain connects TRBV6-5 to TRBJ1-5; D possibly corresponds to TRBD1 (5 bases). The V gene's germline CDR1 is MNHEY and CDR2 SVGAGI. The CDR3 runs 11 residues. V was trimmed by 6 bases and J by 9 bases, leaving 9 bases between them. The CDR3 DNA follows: TGTGCCAGCAGCGACGGGGGGCCCCAGCATTTT. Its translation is CASSDGGPQHF.

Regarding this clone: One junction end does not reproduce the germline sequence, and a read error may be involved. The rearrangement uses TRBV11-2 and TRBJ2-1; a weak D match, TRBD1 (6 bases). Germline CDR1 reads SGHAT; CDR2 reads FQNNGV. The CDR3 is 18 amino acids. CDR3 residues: CASSLGAHTSGAYNEQFF. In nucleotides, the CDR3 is TGTGCCAGCAGTTTAGGGGCCCACACGTCAGGGGCTTACAATGAGCAGTTCTTC.

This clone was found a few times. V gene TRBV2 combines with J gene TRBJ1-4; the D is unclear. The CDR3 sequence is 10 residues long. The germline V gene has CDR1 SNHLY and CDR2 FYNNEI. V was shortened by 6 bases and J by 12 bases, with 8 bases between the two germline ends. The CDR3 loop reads CASRRQELFF. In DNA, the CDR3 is TGTGCCAGCAGACGCCAGGAACTGTTTTTT.

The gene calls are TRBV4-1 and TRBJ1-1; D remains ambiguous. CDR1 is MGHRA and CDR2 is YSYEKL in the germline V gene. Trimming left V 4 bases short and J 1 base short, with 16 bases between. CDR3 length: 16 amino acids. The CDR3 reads CASSPTRDSTNTEAFF. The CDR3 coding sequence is TGCGCCAGCAGCCCTACCCGAGACTCAACGAACACTGAAGCTTTCTTT.

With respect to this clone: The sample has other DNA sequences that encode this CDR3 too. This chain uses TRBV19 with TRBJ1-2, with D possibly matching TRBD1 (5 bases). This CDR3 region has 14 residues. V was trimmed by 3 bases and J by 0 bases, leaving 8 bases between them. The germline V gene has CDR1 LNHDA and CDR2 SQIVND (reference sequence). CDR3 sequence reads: CASSIQGANYGYTF. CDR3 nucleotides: TGTGCCAGTAGTATCCAGGGCGCTAACTATGGCTACACCTTC. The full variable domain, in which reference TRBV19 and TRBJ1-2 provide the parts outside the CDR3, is DGGITQSPKYLFRKEGQNVTLSCEQNLNHDAMYWYRQDPGQGLRLIYYSQIVNDFQKGDIAEGYSVSREKKESFPLTVTSAQKNPTAFYLCASSIQGANYGYTFGSGTRLTVV.

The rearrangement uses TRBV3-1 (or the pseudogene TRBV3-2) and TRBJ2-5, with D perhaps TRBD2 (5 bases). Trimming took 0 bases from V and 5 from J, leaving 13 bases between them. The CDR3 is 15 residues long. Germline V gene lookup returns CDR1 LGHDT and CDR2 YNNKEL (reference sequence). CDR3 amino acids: CASSQDPGPGETQYF. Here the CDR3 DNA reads TGTGCCAGCAGCCAAGATCCGGGCCCGGGGGAGACCCAGTACTTC.